The 8 T cell receptor beta chains given below trace back to one sample, sequenced in a study of neurological immune-mediated disorders. TCRdb fed the 5' RACE reads into MiXCR, producing one record per CDR3 protein. The table records roughly 62,000 distinct CDR3 sequences, 2% to 3% of them present only once. Specimen: PBMCs. The receptor set was obtained from a man between 50 and 59 years old with multiple sclerosis.

This clonotype was recorded many times. The V gene is TRBV10-3, the J gene TRBJ1-3; 9 bases line up with TRBD1. Germline trimming cut 11 bases from V and 4 bases from J; bases unmatched to any gene: 9. The CDR3 is 14 residues long. CDR1 is ENHRY and CDR2 is SYGVKD in the germline V gene. The CDR3 DNA reads as TGTGCCTCTAGTCGACAGGGGGACGGAAACACCATATATTTT. Translated, it gives CASSRQGDGNTIYF.

This clonotype was seen ten or more times. This chain connects TRBV29-1 to TRBJ2-2, with D uncertain. Trimming pared 0 bases from V and 6 bases from J, leaving 8 bases between. Germline V gene sequence: CDR1 SQVTM, CDR2 ANQGSEA. This CDR3 comprises 13 residues. The DNA for the CDR3 is TGCAGCGTTGAAGAGCAGCTAGCCGGGGAGCTGTTTTTT. Translation: CSVEEQLAGELFF.

This clonotype appeared many times. The genes are TRBV5-1 and TRBJ1-1; D is undetermined. V gave up 0 bases and J gave up 1 base, with 10 bases separating them. CDR1 SGHRS and CDR2 YFSETQ come from the germline V gene. The CDR3 length is 15 residues. The DNA for the CDR3 is TGCGCCAGCAGCTTGGATGGATTCGGGAACACTGAAGCTTTCTTT. Its protein product is CASSLDGFGNTEAFF.

This clonotype was counted ten times or more. This chain links TRBV10-3 with TRBJ1-4; D ambiguous. Trimming removed 3 bases at V and 8 bases at J, with 13 bases between. Germline V gene lookup returns CDR1 ENHRY and CDR2 SYGVKD. This CDR3 has 14 residues. The CDR3 spells CAISEAGQAEKLFF. Written as DNA, the CDR3 is TGTGCCATCAGTGAAGCCGGGCAGGCGGAAAAACTGTTTTTT.

The sample holds many counts of this clonotype. The rearrangement links TRBV6-2 or TRBV6-3 to TRBJ1-1, with D perhaps TRBD1 (5 bases). Germline loops: CDR1 MNHEY, CDR2 SVGEGT. V shed 5 bases and J shed 7 bases, with 17 bases lying between them. The CDR3 is 14 residues long. The CDR3 bases are TGTGCCAGCAGTCTTACTTCAGGGAGGGGTGAAGCTTTCTTT. Translated: CASSLTSGRGEAFF.

This clonotype came up many times. V and J are TRBV29-1 and TRBJ1-1; tentative D call: TRBD1 (6 bases). Germline values: CDR1 SQVTM, CDR2 ANQGSEA. The V gene lost 5 bases and the J gene lost 9 bases, with 19 bases spanning the gap. CDR3 length: 13 amino acids. The CDR3 reads CSVMTGPGTQAFF. DNA for the CDR3: TGCAGCGTTATGACAGGCCCCGGAACCCAAGCTTTCTTT. The full variable domain, rest sourced from reference TRBV29-1 and TRBJ1-1, is SAVISQKPSRDICQRGTSLTIQCQVDSQVTMMFWYRQQPGQSLTLIATANQGSEATYESGFVIDKFPISRPNLTFSTLTVSNMSPEDSSIYLCSVMTGPGTQAFFGQGTRLTVV.

This clonotype occurred many times. The CDR3 protein is CASSLTGQGVSGANVLTF. The CDR3 bases are TGTGCCAGCAGTCTTACCGGACAGGGGGTTTCTGGGGCCAACGTCCTGACTTTC. The genes are TRBV6-5 and TRBJ2-6, with 10 bases that match TRBD1. Per germline, CDR1 MNHEY and CDR2 SVGAGI. J lost 1 base, V lost 5 bases, and 8 bases had no gene match. The CDR3 contains 18 residues.

This clonotype was recorded many times. This chain joins TRBV29-1 and TRBJ2-1; D remains ambiguous. The germline V gene has CDR1 SQVTM and CDR2 ANQGSEA. The CDR3 length is 12 residues. Trimming shortened V by 4 bases and J by 5 bases, and 9 bases separated the two germline ends. The CDR3 reads CSVASQNNEQFF. In nucleotides, the CDR3 is TGCAGCGTTGCCTCACAGAACAATGAGCAGTTCTTC.